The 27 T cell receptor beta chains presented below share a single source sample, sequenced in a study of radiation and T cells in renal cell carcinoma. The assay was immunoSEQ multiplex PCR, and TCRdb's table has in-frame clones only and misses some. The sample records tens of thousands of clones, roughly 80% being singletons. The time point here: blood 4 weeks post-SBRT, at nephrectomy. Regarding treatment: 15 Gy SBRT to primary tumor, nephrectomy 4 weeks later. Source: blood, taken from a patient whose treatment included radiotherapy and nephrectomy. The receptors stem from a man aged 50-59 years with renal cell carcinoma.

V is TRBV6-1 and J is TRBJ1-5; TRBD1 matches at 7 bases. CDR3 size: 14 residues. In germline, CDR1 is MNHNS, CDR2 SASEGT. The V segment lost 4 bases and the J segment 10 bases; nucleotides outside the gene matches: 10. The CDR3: CASSGLITGEPQHF. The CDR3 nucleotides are TGTGCCAGCAGTGGATTAATCACAGGGGAACCCCAGCATTTT.

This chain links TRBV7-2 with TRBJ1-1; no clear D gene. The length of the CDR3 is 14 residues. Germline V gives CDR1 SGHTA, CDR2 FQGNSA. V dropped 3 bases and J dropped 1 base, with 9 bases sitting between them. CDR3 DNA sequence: TGTGCCAGCAGCTTCTGGGCGGAGAACACTGAAGCTTTCTTT. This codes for CASSFWAENTEAFF.

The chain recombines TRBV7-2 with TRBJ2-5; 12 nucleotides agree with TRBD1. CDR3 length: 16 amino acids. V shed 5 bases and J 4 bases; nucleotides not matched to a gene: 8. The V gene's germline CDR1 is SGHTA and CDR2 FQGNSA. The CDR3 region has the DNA TGTGCCAGCAGCCCCAACCGGGACAGGGGGCGAGAGACCCAGTACTTC. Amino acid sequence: CASSPNRDRGRETQYF.

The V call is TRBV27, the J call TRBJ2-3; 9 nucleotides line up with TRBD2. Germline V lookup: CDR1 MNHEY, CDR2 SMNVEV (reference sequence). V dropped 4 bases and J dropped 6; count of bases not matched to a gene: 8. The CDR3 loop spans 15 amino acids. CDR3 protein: CASSSRGGALDTQYF. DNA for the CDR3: TGTGCCAGCAGTTCGCGCGGGGGGGCCCTGGATACGCAGTATTTT.

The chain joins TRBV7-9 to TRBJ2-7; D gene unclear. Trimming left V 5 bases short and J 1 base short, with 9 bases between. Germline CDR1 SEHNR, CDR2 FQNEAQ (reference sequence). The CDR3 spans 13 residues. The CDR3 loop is CASSRSASYEQYF. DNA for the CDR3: TGTGCCAGCAGCCGCAGCGCTTCCTACGAGCAGTACTTC.

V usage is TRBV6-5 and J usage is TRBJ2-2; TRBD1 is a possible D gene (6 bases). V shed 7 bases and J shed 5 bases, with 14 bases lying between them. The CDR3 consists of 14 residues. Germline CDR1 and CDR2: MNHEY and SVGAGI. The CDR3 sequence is CASKARTDTGELFF. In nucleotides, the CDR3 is TGTGCCAGCAAAGCACGGACAGATACCGGGGAGCTGTTTTTT.

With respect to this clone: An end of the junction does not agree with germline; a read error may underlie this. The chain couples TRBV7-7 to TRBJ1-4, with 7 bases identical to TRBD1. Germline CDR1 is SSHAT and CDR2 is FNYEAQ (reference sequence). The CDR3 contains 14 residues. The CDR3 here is CASSPGQLSEKLFF. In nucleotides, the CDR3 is TGTGCTAGCAGCCCGGGACAGCTCTCGGAAAAACTGTTTTTT.

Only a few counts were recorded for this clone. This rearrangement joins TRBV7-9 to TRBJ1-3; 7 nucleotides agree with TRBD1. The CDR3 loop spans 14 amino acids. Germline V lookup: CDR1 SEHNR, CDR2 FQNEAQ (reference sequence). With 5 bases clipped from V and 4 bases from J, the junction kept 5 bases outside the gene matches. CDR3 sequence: CASSTGTVGNTIYF. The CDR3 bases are TGTGCCAGCAGCACCGGGACAGTAGGAAACACCATATATTTT.

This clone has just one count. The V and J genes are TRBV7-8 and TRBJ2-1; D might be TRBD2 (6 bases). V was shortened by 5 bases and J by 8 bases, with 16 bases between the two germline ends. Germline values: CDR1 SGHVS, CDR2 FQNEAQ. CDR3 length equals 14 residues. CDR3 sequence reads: CASSPQPAGDEQFF. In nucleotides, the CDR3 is TGTGCCAGCAGCCCTCAGCCAGCGGGTGATGAGCAGTTCTTC.

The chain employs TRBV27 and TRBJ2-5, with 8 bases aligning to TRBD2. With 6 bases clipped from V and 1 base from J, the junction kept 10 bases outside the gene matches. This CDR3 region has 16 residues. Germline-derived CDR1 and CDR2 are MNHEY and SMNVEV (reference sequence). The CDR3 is CASSAWAGGAQETQYF. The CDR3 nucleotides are TGTGCCAGCAGCGCCTGGGCGGGGGGCGCCCAAGAGACCCAGTACTTC.

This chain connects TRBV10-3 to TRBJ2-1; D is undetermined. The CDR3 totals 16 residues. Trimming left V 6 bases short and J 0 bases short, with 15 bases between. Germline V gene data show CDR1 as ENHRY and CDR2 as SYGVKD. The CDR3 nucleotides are TGTGCCATCAGGAGTATGGCCGAGGTCTCCTACAATGAGCAGTTCTTC. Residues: CAIRSMAEVSYNEQFF.

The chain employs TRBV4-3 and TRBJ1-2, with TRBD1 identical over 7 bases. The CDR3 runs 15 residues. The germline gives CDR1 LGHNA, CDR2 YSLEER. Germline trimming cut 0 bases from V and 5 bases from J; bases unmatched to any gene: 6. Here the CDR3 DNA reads TGCGCCAGCAGCCAAGAGACAGGGAATACGTATGGCTACACCTTC. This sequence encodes CASSQETGNTYGYTF.

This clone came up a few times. The CDR3 DNA sequence: TGTGCCAGCAGTAAGACAGGGGAAACTTCACCCCTCCACTTT. Protein product: CASSKTGETSPLHF. The V call is TRBV6-5, the J call TRBJ1-6; 8 nucleotides align to TRBD1. CDR1 is MNHEY, CDR2 SVGAGI, per germline. The CDR3 is 14 residues long. J lost 9 bases, V lost 5 bases, and 6 bases had no gene match.

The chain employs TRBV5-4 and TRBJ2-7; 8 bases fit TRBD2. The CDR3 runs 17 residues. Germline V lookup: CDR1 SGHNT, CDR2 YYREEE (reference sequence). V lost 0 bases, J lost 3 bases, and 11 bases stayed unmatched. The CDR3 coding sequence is TGTGCCAGCAGCTTGGGCGCCACGGGGGGGAGCGTCTACGAGCAGTACTTC. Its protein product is CASSLGATGGSVYEQYF.

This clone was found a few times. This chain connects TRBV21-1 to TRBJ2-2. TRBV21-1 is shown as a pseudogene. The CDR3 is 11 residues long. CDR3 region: CASRGVGELFF. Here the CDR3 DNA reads TGTGCCAGCAGAGGCGTCGGGGAGCTGTTTTTT.

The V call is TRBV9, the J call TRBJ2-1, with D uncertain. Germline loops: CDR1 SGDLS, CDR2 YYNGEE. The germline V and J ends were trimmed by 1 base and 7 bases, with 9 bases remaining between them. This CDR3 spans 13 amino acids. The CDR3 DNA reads TGTGCCAGCAGCGTACTGGGGTCGAATGAGCAGTTCTTC. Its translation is CASSVLGSNEQFF.

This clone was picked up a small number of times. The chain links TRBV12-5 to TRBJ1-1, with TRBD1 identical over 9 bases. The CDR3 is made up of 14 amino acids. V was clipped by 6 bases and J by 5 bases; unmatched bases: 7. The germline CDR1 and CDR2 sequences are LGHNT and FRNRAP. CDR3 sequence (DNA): TGTGCTAGTGGACTAGGACAGGGGAAGACTGAAGCTTTCTTT. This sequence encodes CASGLGQGKTEAFF.

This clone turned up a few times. Here the CDR3 reads CASSEGQGSPLHF. The CDR3 DNA reads TGCGCCAGCAGCGAGGGACAGGGATCACCCCTCCACTTT. The chain combines TRBV5-1 with TRBJ1-6; 9 nucleotides match TRBD1. Germline lookup yields CDR1 SGHRS and CDR2 YFSETQ. Trimming took 4 bases from V and 10 from J; bases not matched to a gene: 3. The CDR3 is 13 amino acids.

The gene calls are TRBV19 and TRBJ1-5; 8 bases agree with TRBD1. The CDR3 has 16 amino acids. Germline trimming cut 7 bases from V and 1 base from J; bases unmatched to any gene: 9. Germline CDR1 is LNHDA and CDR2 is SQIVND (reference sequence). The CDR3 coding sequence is TGTGCCAGTATGGGAGACAGGGGAGTCAGCAATCAGCCCCAGCATTTT. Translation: CASMGDRGVSNQPQHF. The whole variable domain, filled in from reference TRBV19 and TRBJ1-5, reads DGGITQSPKYLFRKEGQNVTLSCEQNLNHDAMYWYRQDPGQGLRLIYYSQIVNDFQKGDIAEGYSVSREKKESFPLTVTSAQKNPTAFYLCASMGDRGVSNQPQHFGDGTRLSIL.

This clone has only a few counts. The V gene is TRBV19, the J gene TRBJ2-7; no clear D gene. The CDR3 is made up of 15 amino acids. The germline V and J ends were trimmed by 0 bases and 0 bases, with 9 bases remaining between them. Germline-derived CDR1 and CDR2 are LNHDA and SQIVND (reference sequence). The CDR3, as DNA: TGTGCCAGTAGTATAGATCATGGTTACTCCTACGAGCAGTACTTC. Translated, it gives CASSIDHGYSYEQYF. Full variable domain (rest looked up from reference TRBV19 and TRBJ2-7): DGGITQSPKYLFRKEGQNVTLSCEQNLNHDAMYWYRQDPGQGLRLIYYSQIVNDFQKGDIAEGYSVSREKKESFPLTVTSAQKNPTAFYLCASSIDHGYSYEQYFGPGTRLTVT.

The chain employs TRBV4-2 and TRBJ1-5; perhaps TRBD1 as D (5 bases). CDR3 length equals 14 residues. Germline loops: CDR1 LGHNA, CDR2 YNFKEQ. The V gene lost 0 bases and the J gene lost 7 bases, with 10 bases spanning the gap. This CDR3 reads CASSQDRVGQPQHF. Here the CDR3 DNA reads TGTGCCAGCAGCCAAGACAGGGTGGGACAGCCCCAGCATTTT.

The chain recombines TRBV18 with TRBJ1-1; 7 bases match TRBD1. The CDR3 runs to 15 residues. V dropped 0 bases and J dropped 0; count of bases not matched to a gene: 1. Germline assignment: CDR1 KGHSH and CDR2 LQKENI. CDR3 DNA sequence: TGTGCCAGCTCACCACCGGGACAGATGAACACTGAAGCTTTCTTT. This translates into CASSPPGQMNTEAFF.

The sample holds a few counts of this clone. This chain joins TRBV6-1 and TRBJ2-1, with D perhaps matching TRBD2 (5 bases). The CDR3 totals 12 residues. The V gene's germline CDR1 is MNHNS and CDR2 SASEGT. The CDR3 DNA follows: TGTGCTACCGGGGATACCTACAATGAGCAGTTCTTC. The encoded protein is CATGDTYNEQFF.

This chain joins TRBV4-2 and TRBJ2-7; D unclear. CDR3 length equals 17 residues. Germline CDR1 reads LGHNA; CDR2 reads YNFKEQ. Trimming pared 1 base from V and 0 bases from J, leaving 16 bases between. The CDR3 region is CASSQGAREPSSYEQYF. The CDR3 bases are TGTGCCAGCAGCCAAGGGGCACGTGAACCTAGCTCCTACGAGCAGTACTTC.

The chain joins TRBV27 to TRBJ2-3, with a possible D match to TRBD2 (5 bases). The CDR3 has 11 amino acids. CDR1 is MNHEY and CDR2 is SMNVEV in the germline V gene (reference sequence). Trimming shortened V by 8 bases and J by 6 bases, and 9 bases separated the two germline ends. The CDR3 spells CASGGWDTQYF. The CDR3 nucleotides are TGTGCCAGCGGAGGTTGGGATACGCAGTATTTT.

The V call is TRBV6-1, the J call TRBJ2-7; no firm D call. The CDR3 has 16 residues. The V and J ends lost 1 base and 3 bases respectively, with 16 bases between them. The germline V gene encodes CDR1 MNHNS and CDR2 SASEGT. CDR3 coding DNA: TGTGCCAGCAGTGAAGGTTCGGGTGGCAACTTCTACGAGCAGTACTTC. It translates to CASSEGSGGNFYEQYF.

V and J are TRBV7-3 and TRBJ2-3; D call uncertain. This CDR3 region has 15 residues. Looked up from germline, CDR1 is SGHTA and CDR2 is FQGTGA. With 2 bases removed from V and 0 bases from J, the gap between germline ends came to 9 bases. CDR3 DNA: TGTGCCAGCAGCTTAGCGCTGTCTAGCACAGATACGCAGTATTTT. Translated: CASSLALSSTDTQYF.